This record covers a single T cell receptor beta chain. As yet, its antigen is unknown. Trimming shortened V by 1 base and J by 0 bases, and 16 bases separated the two germline ends. Germline values: CDR1 LNHDA, CDR2 SQIVND (reference sequence). The CDR3 consists of 17 residues. Time point denoted: pretreatment peripheral blood. The entry originates in a study of PD-L1 blockade in urothelial cancer. Study-wide background: Every 3 weeks, patients received intravenous atezolizumab 1,200 mg, beginning 2014. Male sex and bladder-origin urothelial cancer characterized about 90% of the roughly 29 patients. Blood underwent analysis 3 weeks (second dose) and 6 weeks after treatment began. Findings and caveats of the study: Improved survival was predicted by pretreatment blood TCR clonality below the median.

Repertoires were generated with immunoSEQ multiplex PCR, while TCRdb's copy carries only in-frame clones and drops some. The repertoire includes 32,000 or so clones, over 70% of them detected once, and approximately 14% sits in the top ten. The source of this sequence is a man in his sixties with urothelial cancer. This sequence joins TRBV19 and TRBJ2-7; D is possibly TRBD1 (5 bases). This specimen consisted of PBMCs, obtained around atezolizumab (anti-PD-L1) treatment. CDR3 bases: TGTGCCAGTAGTATAGGGGCCCAGGGTTCAGCCTCCTACGAGCAGTACTTC. Translating it yields CASSIGAQGSASYEQYF.